Each of the 27 T cell receptor beta chains below was sequenced from the same sample in a study of T cell repertoires in cytomegalovirus infection. Their antigen targets remain unknown. MiXCR was run by TCRdb on the reads, yielding one entry per CDR3 protein. The profile shows about 60,000 distinct CDR3 sequences, over 20% of them singletons. The sample here was CD8+ T cells from cultured PBMCs, taken from culture after CMV antigen stimulation. These receptors were taken from a human donor in good health (CMV status not recorded). Some clones in this sample may be carry-over from other donors' samples.

The chain has TRBV7-8 and TRBJ1-1; D unresolved. The CDR3 runs 15 residues. V lost 5 bases and J 1 base, leaving 14 bases between the germline ends. Germline-derived CDR1 and CDR2 are SGHVS and FQNEAQ. The CDR3 nucleotides read TGTGCCAGCAGCCTGCTGGTCAAAACGAACACTGAAGCTTTCTTT. Its protein is CASSLLVKTNTEAFF.

This clonotype has more than one count but fewer than ten. The J gene is TRBJ1-1, the V gene TRBV7-8; perhaps TRBD1 as D (5 bases). CDR3 size: 13 residues. In germline, CDR1 is SGHVS, CDR2 FQNEAQ. V lost 4 bases to trimming and J lost 8 bases, with 14 bases between them. The CDR3 DNA reads as TGTGCCAGCAGCTACCCCCGGGGCGTAGAAGCTTTCTTT. Translated: CASSYPRGVEAFF.

This clonotype was observed a handful of times. The chain carries TRBV14 and TRBJ2-3; TRBD1 aligns across 9 bases. V shed 5 bases and J 7 bases; nucleotides not matched to a gene: 7. CDR3 size: 14 residues. CDR1 and CDR2 from the germline V gene are SGHDN and FVKESK. The CDR3 region is CASSYRDRDYTQYF. The CDR3 coding sequence is TGTGCCAGCAGCTACCGGGACAGGGATTATACGCAGTATTTT.

J is TRBJ1-5 and V is TRBV27; D unclear. V was pared by 7 bases and J by 0 bases, with 10 bases between. CDR1 and CDR2 from the germline V gene are MNHEY and SMNVEV (reference sequence). This CDR3 contains 14 residues. In DNA form, the CDR3 reads TGTGCCAGCACGTCGGATTATAGCAATCAGCCCCAGCATTTT. Protein sequence: CASTSDYSNQPQHF.

Comment on this clonotype: The junction departs from the called germline gene at one end, perhaps through a read error. CDR3 region: CDSSEVVRSYEQYF. CDR3 sequence (DNA): TGTGACAGCAGTGAGGTAGTACGGAGCTACGAGCAGTACTTC. V usage is TRBV25-1 and J usage is TRBJ2-7; D ambiguous. The CDR3 spans 14 residues. The germline V gene encodes CDR1 MGHDK and CDR2 SYGVNS.

This rearrangement joins TRBV7-6 to TRBJ1-1; D may be TRBD1 (5 bases). The CDR3 runs to 12 residues. Germline values: CDR1 SGHVS, CDR2 FNYEAQ. Trimming took off 1 base at V and 11 bases at J, with 11 bases between the two ends. The CDR3 DNA is TGTGCCAGCAGCTTAGGTGGAGGGGAGGCTTTCTTT. Translation: CASSLGGGEAFF.

This clonotype was observed a few times. The chain recombines TRBV27 with TRBJ2-1; D call uncertain. CDR3 size: 14 residues. V dropped 8 bases and J dropped 2 bases, with 13 bases sitting between them. Germline lookup yields CDR1 MNHEY and CDR2 SMNVEV (reference sequence). The CDR3 DNA follows: TGTGCCAGCGGAGTGGTCCGCCCCTACAATGAGCAGTTCTTC. Amino acids: CASGVVRPYNEQFF.

This clonotype showed up just a few times. J is TRBJ2-7 and V is TRBV11-2; 8 bases map to TRBD1. Germline V gives CDR1 SGHAT, CDR2 FQNNGV. Trimming cost V 5 bases and J 3 bases; bases outside gene matches: 3. This CDR3 is built from 13 residues. The CDR3 DNA sequence: TGTGCCAGCAGCCTACAGGGGGACTACGAGCAGTACTTC. Residues: CASSLQGDYEQYF.

The rearrangement joins TRBV7-6 to TRBJ2-5; TRBD1 agrees at 9 bases. The CDR3 extends over 15 amino acids. Germline V CDR1 and CDR2: SGHVS, FNYEAQ. V lost 5 bases, J lost 4 bases, and 8 bases stayed unmatched. The CDR3 loop reads CASSRRTGVGETQYF. The CDR3 DNA reads TGTGCCAGCAGCCGCCGGACAGGGGTAGGAGAGACCCAGTACTTC. The full variable domain, rest sourced from reference TRBV7-6 and TRBJ2-5, is GAGVSQSPRYKVTKRGQDVALRCDPISGHVSLYWYRQALGQGPEFLTYFNYEAQQDKSGLPNDRFSAERPEGSISTLTIQRTEQRDSAMYRCASSRRTGVGETQYFGPGTRLLVL.

This clonotype turned up a few times. CDR3 nucleotide sequence: TGTGCCAGTAGTATATGGTACCCGGACTCTGGAAACACCATATATTTT. Amino acids: CASSIWYPDSGNTIYF. This chain uses TRBV19 with TRBJ1-3; no firm D call. The CDR3 has 16 amino acids. Germline CDR1 LNHDA, CDR2 SQIVND (reference sequence). The V end was cut by 2 bases, the J end by 0 bases, with 11 bases between.

The sample holds a few counts of this clonotype. The gene calls are TRBV25-1 and TRBJ2-2, with 8 bases matching TRBD1. The germline V gene has CDR1 MGHDK and CDR2 SYGVNS. Trimming took 3 bases from V and 4 from J; bases not matched to a gene: 1. This CDR3 comprises 14 residues. The CDR3 is CASSDDRGTGELFF. The CDR3 region has the DNA TGTGCCAGCAGTGACGACAGGGGCACCGGGGAGCTGTTTTTT.

This rearrangement joins TRBV7-9 to TRBJ1-1; 7 bases map to TRBD1. CDR1 and CDR2 (germline): SEHNR, FQNEAQ (reference sequence). V dropped 3 bases and J dropped 7; count of bases not matched to a gene: 20. The CDR3 is made up of 18 amino acids. CDR3 residues: CASSFFRDSQILGNEAFF. The CDR3 nucleotides read TGTGCCAGCAGCTTCTTCCGGGACAGCCAAATTTTAGGGAATGAAGCTTTCTTT.

In its sample, this clonotype was seen a few times. Relative to the germline gene, one junction end is altered; a read error may explain this. This chain uses TRBV7-6 with TRBJ1-1; D remains unclear. The CDR3 spans 12 residues. Germline V gives CDR1 SGHVS, CDR2 FNYEAQ. In DNA, the CDR3 is TGTGCCAACAGCGAGATGAACACTGAAGCTTTCTTT. This encodes CANSEMNTEAFF.

This clonotype was counted only a few times. The chain recombines TRBV7-6 with TRBJ1-6, with unresolved D. Trimming removed 5 bases at V and 14 bases at J, with 10 bases between. Germline V CDR1 and CDR2: SGHVS, FNYEAQ. This CDR3 has 11 amino acids. In nucleotides, the CDR3 is TGTGCCAGCAGCGGAGGACTATCCCTCCACTTT. Translating it yields CASSGGLSLHF.

This clonotype is judged medium-sized. The V gene is TRBV7-2, the J gene TRBJ2-3; TRBD2 agrees at 8 bases. With V trimmed by 4 bases and J by 6 bases, 9 bases remained unmatched. Germline-derived CDR1 and CDR2 are SGHTA and FQGNSA. The CDR3 totals 15 residues. DNA of the CDR3: TGTGCCAGCAGCTACTCACGGGAGGGTTGGGATACGCAGTATTTT. Amino acids: CASSYSREGWDTQYF.

The V gene is TRBV6-6, the J gene TRBJ1-3, with D perhaps TRBD1 (5 bases). CDR3 length: 14 amino acids. The V and J ends lost 5 bases and 2 bases respectively, with 10 bases between them. Germline values: CDR1 MNHNY, CDR2 SVGAGI (reference sequence). The DNA of the CDR3 is TGTGCCAGCAGTGGCGCAGGGACTGGAAACACCATATATTTT. Encoded protein: CASSGAGTGNTIYF.

This chain uses TRBV6-2 or TRBV6-3 with TRBJ2-3; 9 nucleotides agree with TRBD1. V was clipped by 2 bases and J by 5 bases; unmatched bases: 8. CDR1 and CDR2 (germline): MNHEY, SVGEGT. The CDR3 length is 16 residues. CDR3 nucleotides: TGTGCCAGCAGTTACGAAGGGACAGGGTGGAAAGATACGCAGTATTTT. Translated, it gives CASSYEGTGWKDTQYF.

This clonotype was seen once. The J gene is TRBJ1-2, the V gene TRBV7-2, with D unresolved. The length of the CDR3 is 11 residues. V gave up 5 bases and J gave up 6 bases, with 7 bases separating them. CDR1 and CDR2 (germline): SGHTA, FQGNSA. The CDR3: CASSRQDGYTF. As DNA, the CDR3 is TGTGCCAGCAGCCGCCAGGATGGCTACACCTTC.

This clonotype was counted a few times. The chain links TRBV27 to TRBJ1-3; D is unresolved. The CDR3 consists of 16 residues. Trimming pared 4 bases from V and 2 bases from J, leaving 15 bases between. From germline, CDR1 is MNHEY and CDR2 SMNVEV (reference sequence). Here the CDR3 reads CASSYQGPYAGNTIYF. In DNA, the CDR3 is TGTGCCAGCAGTTACCAAGGGCCGTATGCTGGAAACACCATATATTTT.

This clonotype has only a few counts. The chain employs TRBV7-9 and TRBJ1-1; D is unresolved. The CDR3 is 13 amino acids. The V and J ends lost 1 base and 6 bases respectively, with 9 bases between them. CDR1 is SEHNR, CDR2 FQNEAQ, per germline (reference sequence). CDR3 DNA sequence: TGTGCCAGCAGCTTAGGGTCTCGGCCTGAAGCTTTCTTT. Translation gives CASSLGSRPEAFF.

The sample holds a few counts of this clonotype. The rearrangement uses TRBV5-6 and TRBJ2-3, with 12 bases fitting TRBD2. Germline V gives CDR1 SGHDT, CDR2 YYEEEE. The V gene end was trimmed by 3 bases and the J gene end by 2 bases; junction bases not matched to a gene: 7. The CDR3 is 17 residues long. The CDR3: CASSSGLAGHYTDTQYF. CDR3 nucleotides: TGTGCCAGCAGCTCCGGACTAGCGGGGCACTACACAGATACGCAGTATTTT.

With respect to this clonotype: The junction departs from germline at one end; a sequencing error may be responsible. This chain links TRBV4-1 with TRBJ1-1; a weak D match, TRBD1 (5 bases). CDR3 length: 14 amino acids. Germline lookup yields CDR1 MGHRA and CDR2 YSYEKL. As DNA, the CDR3 is TGCGCTAGCAGCCAAGCAGGGATGAACACTGAAGCTTTCTTT. It specifies CASSQAGMNTEAFF.

This clonotype was found a few times. This chain uses TRBV7-2 with TRBJ2-1; D remains unclear. The CDR3 has 11 residues. Germline V CDR1 and CDR2: SGHTA, FQGNSA. The V end lost 4 bases, the J end lost 10 bases, and 8 bases lay between the germline ends. CDR3 in amino acids: CASSSMYEQFF. CDR3 in DNA: TGTGCCAGCAGCTCCATGTACGAGCAGTTCTTC.

There are a few counts of this clonotype. This chain uses TRBV12-3 or TRBV12-4 with TRBJ2-3; D may be TRBD1 or TRBD2 (5 bases each). The CDR3 has 18 amino acids. V shed 5 bases and J shed 5 bases, with 26 bases lying between them. The CDR3 DNA follows: TGTGCCAGCAGTCCCTCTCTTTATAGGGGACCCCCTGGAGATACGCAGTATTTT. As protein: CASSPSLYRGPPGDTQYF.

The table lists this clonotype with a few counts. This chain joins TRBV6-5 and TRBJ1-2; tentatively, D is TRBD1 (5 bases). This CDR3 is 15 amino acids long. Trimming cost V 6 bases and J 2 bases, with 16 bases left between them. Germline V gene data show CDR1 as MNHEY and CDR2 as SVGAGI. The CDR3 coding sequence is TGTGCCAGCAGAGGGACGGGCGGTCCGAACTATGGCTACACCTTC. It is translated as CASRGTGGPNYGYTF.

The chain has TRBV7-8 and TRBJ1-4; D gene unclear. CDR1 is SGHVS and CDR2 is FQNEAQ in the germline V gene. This CDR3 spans 15 amino acids. V lost 1 base and J 5 bases, leaving 11 bases between the germline ends. The CDR3 spells CASSLGGLENEKLFF. The CDR3 nucleotides are TGTGCCAGCAGCTTAGGTGGACTCGAAAATGAAAAACTGTTTTTT.

This clonotype was detected only a few times. The CDR3 protein is CASSLAGGHNNEQFF. CDR3 nucleotide sequence: TGTGCCAGCAGCTTAGCGGGGGGGCATAACAATGAGCAGTTCTTC. This chain uses TRBV7-2 with TRBJ2-1; weak D call: TRBD2 (7 bases). V was shortened by 0 bases and J by 5 bases, with 11 bases between the two germline ends. This CDR3 has 15 amino acids. The germline V gene has CDR1 SGHTA and CDR2 FQGNSA.